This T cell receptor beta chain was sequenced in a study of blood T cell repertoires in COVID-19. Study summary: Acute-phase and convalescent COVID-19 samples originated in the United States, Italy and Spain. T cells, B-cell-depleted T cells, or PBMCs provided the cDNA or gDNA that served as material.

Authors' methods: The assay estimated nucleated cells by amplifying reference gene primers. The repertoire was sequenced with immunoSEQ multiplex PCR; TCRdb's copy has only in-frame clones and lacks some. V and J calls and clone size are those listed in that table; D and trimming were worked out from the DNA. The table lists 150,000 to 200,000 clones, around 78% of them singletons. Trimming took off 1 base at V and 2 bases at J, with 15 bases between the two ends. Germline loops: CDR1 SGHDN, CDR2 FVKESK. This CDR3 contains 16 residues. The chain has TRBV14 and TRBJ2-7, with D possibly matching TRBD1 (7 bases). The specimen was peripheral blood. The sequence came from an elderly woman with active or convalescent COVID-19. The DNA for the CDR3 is TGTGCCAGCAGCCAAGGAGGGACCAGGGGGGCCTACGAGCAGTACTTC. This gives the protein CASSQGGTRGAYEQYF. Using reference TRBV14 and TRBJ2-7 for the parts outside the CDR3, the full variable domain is EAGVTQFPSHSVIEKGQTVTLRCDPISGHDNLYWYRRVMGKEIKFLLHFVKESKQDESGMPNNRFLAERTGGTYSTLKVQPAELEDSGVYFCASSQGGTRGAYEQYFGPGTRLTVT.